This T cell receptor beta chain was captured by sequencing in a study of graft-versus-host responses after intestinal transplantation. As for this clone: Its antigen is unidentified.

Study observations and caveats: Recipient bone marrow held GvH clones, some seen earlier in ileum or blood.

Germline V CDR1 and CDR2: SGHNT, YENEEA. V lost 5 bases to trimming and J lost 0 bases, with 7 bases between them. There are 14 residues in the CDR3. The assay was immunoSEQ multiplex PCR, and TCRdb's table has in-frame clones only and misses some. The sample includes more than 90,000 clones, roughly 92% of them seen just once. This specimen was unstimulated CD4+ T cells sorted from spleen or lymph node cells, taken before transplant. This rearrangement joins TRBV11-3 to TRBJ1-4; D gene uncertain. The clonotype comes from a human donor who was the organ donor for an intestinal transplant. In nucleotides, the CDR3 is TGTGCCAGCAGCCCCGGGACAACTAATGAAAAACTGTTTTTT. Translated: CASSPGTTNEKLFF.